This is a list of T cell receptor beta chains from one sample in a study of T-cell memory formation after mild COVID-19. TCRdb used MiXCR to reprocess the 5' RACE reads, holding one entry per CDR3 protein. The table shows 140,000 to 150,000 distinct CDR3 sequences, with less than 20% occurring only once. Material for sequencing was PBMCs or a T cell subset sorted from them (not recorded which). The receptors were gathered from an adult woman who had mild COVID-19 (a few samples of this study predate the infection). Cell type and time point are not known. Each CDR3 is given without its conserved first and last residue. The order of the fields is D gene, J gene, clone size, V gene, CDR3 protein. D genes are given only for firm matches. Some rows mark clone size as missing; the rest say once, few, many or name a class of expanded clone.

d_gene: -
j_gene: TRBJ2-3
abundance: -
v_gene: TRBV5-1
CDR3aa: ASSLEIGSTDTQY

d_gene: TRBD2
j_gene: TRBJ2-1
abundance: few
v_gene: TRBV4-3
CDR3aa: ASSQDWRTSFNEQF

d_gene: TRBD2
j_gene: TRBJ2-1
abundance: few
v_gene: TRBV2
CDR3aa: ASRGLAAVGQF

d_gene: -
j_gene: TRBJ2-5
abundance: few
v_gene: TRBV10-3
CDR3aa: AISESAGQETQY

d_gene: -
j_gene: TRBJ1-1
abundance: -
v_gene: TRBV9
CDR3aa: ASSVSGRDTEAF

d_gene: -
j_gene: TRBJ2-1
abundance: few
v_gene: TRBV14
CDR3aa: ASSRTTYNEQF

d_gene: -
j_gene: TRBJ2-3
abundance: -
v_gene: TRBV4-2
CDR3aa: ASSRRLREGADTQY

d_gene: TRBD2
j_gene: TRBJ2-7
abundance: few
v_gene: TRBV29-1
CDR3aa: SVEVTSSEQY

d_gene: TRBD2
j_gene: TRBJ2-7
abundance: few
v_gene: TRBV6-6
CDR3aa: ASTKTAGGVNEQY

d_gene: -
j_gene: TRBJ1-3
abundance: few
v_gene: TRBV12-3/TRBV12-4
CDR3aa: ASGPGNTIY

d_gene: TRBD2
j_gene: TRBJ2-7
abundance: few
v_gene: TRBV10-3
CDR3aa: AISESGGQY

d_gene: TRBD2
j_gene: TRBJ2-7
abundance: few
v_gene: TRBV5-5
CDR3aa: ASGTSGYYEQY

d_gene: TRBD1
j_gene: TRBJ2-1
abundance: -
v_gene: TRBV12-3/TRBV12-4
CDR3aa: ASSFNRGYNEQF

d_gene: -
j_gene: TRBJ2-6
abundance: few
v_gene: TRBV12-3/TRBV12-4
CDR3aa: ASRQGVSGANVLT

d_gene: -
j_gene: TRBJ1-1
abundance: once
v_gene: TRBV7-8
CDR3aa: ASSLASGSWTEAF

d_gene: TRBD1
j_gene: TRBJ2-5
abundance: few
v_gene: TRBV29-1
CDR3aa: SVGTGRAWETQY

d_gene: -
j_gene: TRBJ2-7
abundance: -
v_gene: TRBV5-1
CDR3aa: ASSGQWYEQY

d_gene: -
j_gene: TRBJ1-2
abundance: -
v_gene: TRBV9
CDR3aa: ASSVAPGNYGYT

d_gene: TRBD2
j_gene: TRBJ2-7
abundance: -
v_gene: TRBV10-2
CDR3aa: ASSWTRDHEQY

d_gene: -
j_gene: TRBJ1-5
abundance: -
v_gene: TRBV10-3
CDR3aa: AISDKAYQPQH

d_gene: TRBD2
j_gene: TRBJ2-1
abundance: -
v_gene: TRBV6-2/TRBV6-3
CDR3aa: ASCVSGRGEQF

d_gene: TRBD1
j_gene: TRBJ2-1
abundance: few
v_gene: TRBV5-1
CDR3aa: ASSLEGQGVYNEQF

d_gene: -
j_gene: TRBJ2-3
abundance: -
v_gene: TRBV19
CDR3aa: ASSIGRDTQY

d_gene: -
j_gene: TRBJ2-7
abundance: -
v_gene: TRBV10-3
CDR3aa: AISDPRGKTYEQY

d_gene: TRBD2
j_gene: TRBJ2-1
abundance: few
v_gene: TRBV24-1
CDR3aa: ATSDPSSGGKYNEQF